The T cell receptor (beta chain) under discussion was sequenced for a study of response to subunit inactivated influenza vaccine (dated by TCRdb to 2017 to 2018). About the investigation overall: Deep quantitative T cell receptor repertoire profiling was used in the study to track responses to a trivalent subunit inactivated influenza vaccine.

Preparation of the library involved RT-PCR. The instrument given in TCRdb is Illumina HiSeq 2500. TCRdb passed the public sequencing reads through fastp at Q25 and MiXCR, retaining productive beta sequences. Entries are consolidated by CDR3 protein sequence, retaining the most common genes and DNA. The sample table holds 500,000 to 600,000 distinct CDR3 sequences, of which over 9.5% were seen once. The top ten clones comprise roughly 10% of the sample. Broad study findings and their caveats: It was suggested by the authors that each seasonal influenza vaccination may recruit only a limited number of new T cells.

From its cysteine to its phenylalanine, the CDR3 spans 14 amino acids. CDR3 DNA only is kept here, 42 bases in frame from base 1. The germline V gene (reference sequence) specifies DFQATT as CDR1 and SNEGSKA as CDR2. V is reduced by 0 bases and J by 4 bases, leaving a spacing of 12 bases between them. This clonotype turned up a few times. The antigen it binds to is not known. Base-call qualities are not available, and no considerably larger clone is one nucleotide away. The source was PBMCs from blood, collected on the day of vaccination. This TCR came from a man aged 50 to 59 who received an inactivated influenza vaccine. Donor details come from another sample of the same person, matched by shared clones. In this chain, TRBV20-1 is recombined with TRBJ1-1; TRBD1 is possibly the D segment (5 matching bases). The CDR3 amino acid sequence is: CSARDRSGFTEAFF. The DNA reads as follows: TGCAGTGCTAGAGATAGATCAGGGTTCACTGAAGCTTTCTTT.